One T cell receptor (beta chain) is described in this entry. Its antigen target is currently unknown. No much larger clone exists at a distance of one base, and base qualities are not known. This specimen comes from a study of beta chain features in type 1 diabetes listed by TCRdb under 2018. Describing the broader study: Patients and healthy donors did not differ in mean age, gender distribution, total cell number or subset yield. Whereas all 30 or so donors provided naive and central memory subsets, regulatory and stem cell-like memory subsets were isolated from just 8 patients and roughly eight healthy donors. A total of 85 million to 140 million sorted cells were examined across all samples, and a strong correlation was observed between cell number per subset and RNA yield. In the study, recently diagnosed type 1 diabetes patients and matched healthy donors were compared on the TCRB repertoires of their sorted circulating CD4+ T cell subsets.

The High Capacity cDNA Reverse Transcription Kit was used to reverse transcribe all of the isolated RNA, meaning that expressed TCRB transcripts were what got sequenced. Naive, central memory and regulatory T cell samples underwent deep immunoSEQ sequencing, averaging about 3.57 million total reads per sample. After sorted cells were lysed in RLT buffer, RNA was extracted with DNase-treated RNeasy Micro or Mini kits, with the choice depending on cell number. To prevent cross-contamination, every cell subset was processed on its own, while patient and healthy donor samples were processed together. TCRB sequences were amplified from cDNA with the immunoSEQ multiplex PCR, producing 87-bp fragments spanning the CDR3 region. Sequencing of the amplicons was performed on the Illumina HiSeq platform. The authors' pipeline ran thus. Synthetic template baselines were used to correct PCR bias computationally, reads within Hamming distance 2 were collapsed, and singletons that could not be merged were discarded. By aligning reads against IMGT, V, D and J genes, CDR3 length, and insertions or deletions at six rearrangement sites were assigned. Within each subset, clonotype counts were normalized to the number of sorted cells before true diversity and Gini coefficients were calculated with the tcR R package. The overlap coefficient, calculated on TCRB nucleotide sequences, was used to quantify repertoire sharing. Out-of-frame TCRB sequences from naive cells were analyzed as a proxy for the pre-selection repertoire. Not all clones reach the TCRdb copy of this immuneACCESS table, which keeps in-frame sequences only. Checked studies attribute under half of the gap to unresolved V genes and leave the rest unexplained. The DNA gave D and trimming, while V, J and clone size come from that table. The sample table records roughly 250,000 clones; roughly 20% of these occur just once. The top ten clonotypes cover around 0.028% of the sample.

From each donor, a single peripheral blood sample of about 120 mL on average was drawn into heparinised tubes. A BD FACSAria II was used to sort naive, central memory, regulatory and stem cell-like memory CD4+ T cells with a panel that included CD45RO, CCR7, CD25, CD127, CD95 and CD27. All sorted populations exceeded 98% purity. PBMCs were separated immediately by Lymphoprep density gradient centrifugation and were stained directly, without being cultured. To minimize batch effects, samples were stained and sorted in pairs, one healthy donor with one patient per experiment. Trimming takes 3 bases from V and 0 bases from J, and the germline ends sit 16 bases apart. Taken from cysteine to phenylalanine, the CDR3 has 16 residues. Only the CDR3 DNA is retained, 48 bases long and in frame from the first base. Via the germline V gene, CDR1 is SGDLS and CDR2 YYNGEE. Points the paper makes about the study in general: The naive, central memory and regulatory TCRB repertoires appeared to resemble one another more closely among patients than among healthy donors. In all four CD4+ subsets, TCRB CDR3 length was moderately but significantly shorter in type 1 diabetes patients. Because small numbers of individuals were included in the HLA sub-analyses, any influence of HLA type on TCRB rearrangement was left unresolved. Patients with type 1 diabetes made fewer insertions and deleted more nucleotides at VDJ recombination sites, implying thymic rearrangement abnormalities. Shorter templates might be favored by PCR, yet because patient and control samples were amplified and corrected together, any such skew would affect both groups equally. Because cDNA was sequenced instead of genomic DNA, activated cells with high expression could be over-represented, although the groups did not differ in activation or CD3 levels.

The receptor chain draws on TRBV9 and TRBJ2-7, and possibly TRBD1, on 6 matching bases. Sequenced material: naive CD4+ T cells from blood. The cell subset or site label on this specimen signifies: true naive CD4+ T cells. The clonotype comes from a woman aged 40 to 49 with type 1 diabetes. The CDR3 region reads CASSASGQPYSYEQYF. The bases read TGTGCCAGCAGCGCCTCTGGACAGCCTTACTCCTACGAGCAGTACTTC.